This paragraph covers one TCR beta chain sequence. Its specificity is not known. The sample originates from a study of shared clonotypes between healthy human individuals. Study-wide background: Ranging from 18 to 49 in age, donors were two women and a few men. Whole-study results and caveats: On the whole, naive subsets had larger estimated richness than memory subsets had.

Splitting the CD4+ cells yielded a CD45RA+ naive subset and a CD45RA-negative memory subset. Profiled with immunoSEQ multiplex PCR; TCRdb holds only in-frame clones, not every one. This table has some 2 million clones, around 95% appearing once. Source material: naive CD4+ T cells sorted from blood. Subset meaning: CD45RA+ positively selected. This TCR derives from a man younger than 30 in good health.

CDR3 DNA sequence: TGTGCCAGCAGTCCTCGGGACAGGGAAACCCACGAGCAGTACTTC. This codes for CASSPRDRETHEQYF. The chain recombines TRBV28 with TRBJ2-7; TRBD1 matches 9 bases. The CDR3 spans 15 residues. Per the germline V gene, CDR1 is MDHEN and CDR2 is SYDVKM. V dropped 5 bases and J dropped 5; count of bases not matched to a gene: 10.